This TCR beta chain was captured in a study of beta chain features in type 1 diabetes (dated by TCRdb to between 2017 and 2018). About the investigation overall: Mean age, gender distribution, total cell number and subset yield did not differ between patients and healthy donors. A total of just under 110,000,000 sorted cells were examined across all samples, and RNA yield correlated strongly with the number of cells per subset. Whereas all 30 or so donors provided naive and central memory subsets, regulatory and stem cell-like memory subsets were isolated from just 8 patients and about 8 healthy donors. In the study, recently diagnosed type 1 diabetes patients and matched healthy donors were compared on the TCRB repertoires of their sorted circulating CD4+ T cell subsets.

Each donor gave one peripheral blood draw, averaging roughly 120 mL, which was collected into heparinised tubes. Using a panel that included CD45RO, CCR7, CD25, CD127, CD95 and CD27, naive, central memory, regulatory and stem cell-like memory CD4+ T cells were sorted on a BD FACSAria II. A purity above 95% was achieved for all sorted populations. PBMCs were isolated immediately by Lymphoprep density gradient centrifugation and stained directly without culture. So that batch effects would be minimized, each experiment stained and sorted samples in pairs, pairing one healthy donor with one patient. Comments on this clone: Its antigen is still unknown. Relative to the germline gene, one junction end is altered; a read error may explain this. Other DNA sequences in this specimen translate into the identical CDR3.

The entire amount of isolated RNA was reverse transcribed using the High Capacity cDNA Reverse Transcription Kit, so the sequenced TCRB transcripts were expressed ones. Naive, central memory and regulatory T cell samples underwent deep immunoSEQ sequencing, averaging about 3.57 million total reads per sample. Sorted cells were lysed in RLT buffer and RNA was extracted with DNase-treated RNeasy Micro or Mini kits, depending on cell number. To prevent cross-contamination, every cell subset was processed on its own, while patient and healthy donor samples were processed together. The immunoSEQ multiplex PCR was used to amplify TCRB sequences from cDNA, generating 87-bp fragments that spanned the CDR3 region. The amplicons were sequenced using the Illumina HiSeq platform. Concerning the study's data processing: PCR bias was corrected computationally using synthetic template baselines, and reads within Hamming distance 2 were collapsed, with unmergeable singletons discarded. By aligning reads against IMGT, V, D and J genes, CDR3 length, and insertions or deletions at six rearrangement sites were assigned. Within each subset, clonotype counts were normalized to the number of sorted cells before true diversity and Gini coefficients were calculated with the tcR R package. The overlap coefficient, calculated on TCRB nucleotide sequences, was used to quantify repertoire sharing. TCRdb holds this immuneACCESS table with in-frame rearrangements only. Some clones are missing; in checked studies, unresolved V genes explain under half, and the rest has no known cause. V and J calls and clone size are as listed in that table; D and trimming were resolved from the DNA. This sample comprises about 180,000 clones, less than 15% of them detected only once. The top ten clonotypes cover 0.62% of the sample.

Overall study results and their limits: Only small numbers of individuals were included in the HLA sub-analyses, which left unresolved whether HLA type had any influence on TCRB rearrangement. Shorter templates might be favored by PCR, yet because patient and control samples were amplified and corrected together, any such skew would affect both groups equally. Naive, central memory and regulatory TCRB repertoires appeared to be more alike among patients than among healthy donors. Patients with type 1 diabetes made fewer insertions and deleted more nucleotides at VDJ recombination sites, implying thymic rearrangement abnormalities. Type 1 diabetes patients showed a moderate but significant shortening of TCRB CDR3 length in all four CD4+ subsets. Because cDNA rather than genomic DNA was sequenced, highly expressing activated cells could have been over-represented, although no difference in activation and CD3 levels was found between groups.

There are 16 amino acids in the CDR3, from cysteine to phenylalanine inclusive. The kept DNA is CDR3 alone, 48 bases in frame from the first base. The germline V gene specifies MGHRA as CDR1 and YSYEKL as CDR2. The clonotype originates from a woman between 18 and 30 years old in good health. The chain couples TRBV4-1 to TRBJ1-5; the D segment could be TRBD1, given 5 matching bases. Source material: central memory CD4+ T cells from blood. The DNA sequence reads TGTGCCAGCAGCCAAGATCAGGGAGGTTTCAATCAGCCCCAGCATTTT. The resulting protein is CASSQDQGGFNQPQHF.